This is a list of T cell receptor beta chains from one sample in a study of cytomegalovirus exposure and HLA in healthy donors. Repertoires were generated with immunoSEQ multiplex PCR, while TCRdb's copy carries only in-frame clones and drops some. The sample has 200,000 to 250,000 clones, roughly 80% seen once. The material sequenced was PBMCs. These receptors all come from a man younger than 45 in good health and CMV-seronegative. CDR3s include the opening cysteine and the closing phenylalanine or tryptophan. A D gene is named only where the DNA matches it firmly.

j_gene,d_gene,v_gene,CDR3nt,CDR3aa
TRBJ2-1,NA,TRBV9,TGTGCCAGCAGCGAGGGGGCGGGGGGTTTCTACAATGAGCAGTTCTTC,CASSEGAGGFYNEQFF
TRBJ2-1,NA,TRBV18,TGTGCCAGCTCACCAAAGCACTACAATGAGCAGTTCTTC,CASSPKHYNEQFF
TRBJ2-4,NA,TRBV29-1,TGCAGCGTTGAAGACCAAGACAGCCCCAAAAACATTCAGTACTTC,CSVEDQDSPKNIQYF
TRBJ1-2,TRBD1,TRBV5-1,TGCGCCAGCAGCTTGGGACAGGGGGCTGGCTACACCTTC,CASSLGQGAGYTF
TRBJ1-4,NA,TRBV7-9,TGTGCCAGCAGCCTACAACAGGGATCTAATGAAAAACTGTTTTTT,CASSLQQGSNEKLFF
TRBJ2-7,NA,TRBV7-2,TGTGCCAGCAGCTGGTCAGCGGGTTCCTACGAGCAGTACTTC,CASSWSAGSYEQYF
TRBJ1-1,NA,TRBV21-1,TGTGCCAGCAGCCTCGACGGGGGGGGGCGAGACACTGAAGCTTTCTTT,CASSLDGGGRDTEAFF
TRBJ2-5,NA,TRBV7-9,TGTGCCAGCAGCCCGTTTTCTTTCCAAGAGACCCAGTACTTC,CASSPFSFQETQYF
TRBJ1-1,TRBD1,TRBV5-1,TGCGCCAGCAGCGGGAGTATTACAGGGGACACTGAAGCTTTCTTT,CASSGSITGDTEAFF
TRBJ2-7,TRBD1,TRBV6-6,TGTGCCAGCAGTTACTCACAGGGGGCGTTGGCCTACGAGCAGTACTTC,CASSYSQGALAYEQYF
TRBJ2-7,TRBD1,TRBV7-9,TGTTCCAGCAGCTTAGTATCGACAGGGATGTACTACGAGCAGTACTTC,CSSSLVSTGMYYEQYF